This T cell receptor beta chain came from a study of T cell repertoires in cytomegalovirus infection. Each CDR3 protein gets one entry after TCRdb re-called the reads with MiXCR. The table has about 900,000 distinct CDR3 sequences, roughly 30% seen once. V shed 0 bases and J shed 4 bases, with 10 bases lying between them. This CDR3 has 16 amino acids. The germline V gene encodes CDR1 MNHEY and CDR2 SVGAGI. Points from the study as a whole: The ex vivo response was dominated by HLA-C-restricted CMV-specific TCR beta clonotypes. Frequencies of public TCR beta families were cumulated, and this identified carriers of CMV plus the relevant HLA.

This clonotype was counted ten times or more. Its cognate antigen is unknown. The receptor was isolated from a human donor in good health (CMV status not recorded). Some clones in this sample may be carry-over from other donors' samples. The J gene is TRBJ1-6, the V gene TRBV6-5; D is uncertain. This specimen was cultured CD8+ T cells from PBMCs, taken from culture after CMV antigen stimulation. CDR3 nucleotide sequence: TGTGCCAGCAGTTACTCCCCACCGGCATATAATTCACCCCTCCACTTT. As protein: CASSYSPPAYNSPLHF.